The 8 T cell receptor beta chains listed next were all sequenced from one sample in a study of preoperative IRX-2 immunotherapy in early breast cancer. The treatment: preoperative locoregional IRX-2 cytokine immunotherapy. Clones were read by immunoSEQ multiplex PCR, and TCRdb kept only the in-frame ones, dropping some. This sample yields about 42,000 clones, of which 70% to 80% are seen a single time; more than 0.9% belongs to the top ten. The sequencing here drew on tumor tissue, taken after IRX-2 immunotherapy. The receptors derive from a human donor with breast cancer.

The gene calls are TRBV6-8 and TRBJ2-3; D is ambiguous. The CDR3 has 13 residues. The germline CDR1 and CDR2 sequences are MNHGY and SAAAGT. V lost 7 bases to trimming and J lost 1 base, with 9 bases between them. The CDR3 bases are TGTGCCAGCACCGATGGGGGCACAGATACGCAGTATTTT. This codes for CASTDGGTDTQYF.

The chain carries TRBV18 and TRBJ1-1; 9 bases are a match to TRBD1. J was trimmed by 5 bases and V by 2 bases; bases with no gene match: 6. This CDR3 region has 15 residues. Germline lookup yields CDR1 KGHSH and CDR2 LQKENI. The CDR3 spells CASSPAQGALTEAFF. The CDR3, as DNA: TGTGCCAGCTCACCAGCACAGGGGGCATTGACTGAAGCTTTCTTT.

This clone was counted only a few times. The chain links TRBV10-3 to TRBJ1-1; D not certain. This CDR3 has 14 amino acids. The ends were cut back, 0 bases at V and 5 bases at J, with 10 bases in the middle. CDR1 is ENHRY and CDR2 is SYGVKD in the germline V gene. CDR3 sequence (DNA): TGTGCCATCAGTGAGTCCGGAGGGCGGACTGAAGCTTTCTTT. Protein sequence: CAISESGGRTEAFF.

The chain has TRBV6-7 and TRBJ1-1; D unclear. TRBV6-7 is recorded as an ORF, its role being uncertain. The length of the CDR3 is 11 residues. V dropped 3 bases and J dropped 12 bases, with 11 bases sitting between them. CDR3 loop: CASSYGSQTFF. CDR3 nucleotide sequence: TGTGCCAGCAGTTATGGCAGCCAAACTTTCTTT.

V is TRBV11-3 and J is TRBJ2-7; 10 bases fit TRBD1. V lost 3 bases, J lost 3 bases, and 8 bases stayed unmatched. The CDR3 length is 16 residues. Germline lookup yields CDR1 SGHNT and CDR2 YENEEA. CDR3 bases: TGTGCCAGCAGCTTGGACAGGGGGAGAGGTAACTACGAGCAGTACTTC. Translating gives CASSLDRGRGNYEQYF. Looking up the rest from reference TRBV11-3 and TRBJ2-7 gives the full variable domain: EAGVVQSPRYKIIEKKQPVAFWCNPISGHNTLYWYLQNLGQGPELLIRYENEEAVDDSQLPKDRFSAERLKGVDSTLKIQPAELGDSAVYLCASSLDRGRGNYEQYFGPGTRLTVT.

The gene calls are TRBV29-1 and TRBJ2-2; D might be TRBD1 or TRBD2, each matching 5 bases. Germline CDR1 and CDR2: SQVTM and ANQGSEA. V lost 6 bases and J lost 0, with 11 bases in between. The CDR3 is made up of 14 amino acids. The CDR3 bases are TGCAGCGTCCGGGGACCGTCGAACACCGGGGAGCTGTTTTTT. It translates to CSVRGPSNTGELFF.

The V gene is TRBV2, the J gene TRBJ1-2, with D maybe TRBD1 (5 bases). This CDR3 comprises 15 residues. V lost 6 bases and J lost 4, with 18 bases in between. Germline V gene sequence: CDR1 SNHLY, CDR2 FYNNEI. The CDR3 is CASRRQPGVSYGYTF. The CDR3 DNA reads as TGTGCCAGCAGGCGACAGCCCGGAGTGTCCTATGGCTACACCTTC.

The genes are TRBV5-1 and TRBJ2-3; 13 bases match TRBD2. The CDR3 loop spans 17 amino acids. The trim removed 2 bases at V and 4 bases at J, leaving 7 bases unmatched. CDR1 and CDR2 from the germline V gene are SGHRS and YFSETQ. The CDR3 region has the DNA TGCGCCAGCAGCTTAACTAGCGGGAGGGCCAAGGCAGATACGCAGTATTTT. It is translated as CASSLTSGRAKADTQYF.